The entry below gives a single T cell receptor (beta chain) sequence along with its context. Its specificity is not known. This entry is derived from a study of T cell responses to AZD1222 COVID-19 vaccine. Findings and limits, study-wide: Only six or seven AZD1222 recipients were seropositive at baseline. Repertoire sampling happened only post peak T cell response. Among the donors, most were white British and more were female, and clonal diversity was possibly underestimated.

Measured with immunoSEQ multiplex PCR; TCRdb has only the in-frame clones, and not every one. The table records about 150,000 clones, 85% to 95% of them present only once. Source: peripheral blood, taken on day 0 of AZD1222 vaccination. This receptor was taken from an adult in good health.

This CDR3 reads CASSSRGSPQHF. CDR3 DNA sequence: TGTGCCAGCAGCTCGAGGGGATCGCCCCAGCATTTT. The chain joins TRBV7-9 to TRBJ1-5; D perhaps matches TRBD1 (5 bases). Germline loops: CDR1 SEHNR, CDR2 FQNEAQ (reference sequence). V was cut by 4 bases and J by 9 bases, with 10 bases left in between. The length of the CDR3 is 12 residues.